The clone carrying this T cell receptor beta chain was seen more than once but under ten times. Its cognate antigen is unknown. This sample is drawn from a study of beta chain features in type 1 diabetes. On the study more broadly: Over all samples combined, about 99,000,000 sorted cells were examined. Regarding the study as a whole: Patients and controls would be equally affected if PCR favored shorter templates. HLA effects on TCRB rearrangement stayed unresolved here. Junctions at VDJ sites from type 1 diabetes patients had fewer insertions and more deletions.

Every isolated RNA sample was fully reverse transcribed, so sequencing captured expressed TCRB transcripts. The assay was immunoSEQ multiplex PCR, and TCRdb's table has in-frame clones only and misses some. The sample includes roughly 450,000 clones, approximately 15% of them seen just once. The CDR3 is 17 amino acids. Trimming shortened V by 5 bases and J by 8 bases, and 28 bases separated the two germline ends. Germline-derived CDR1 and CDR2 are SGHNT and YYREEE (reference sequence). The chain is built from TRBV5-4 and TRBJ1-2, with D tentatively TRBD1 (5 bases). The clonotype was recovered from a man aged 25 to 40 in good health. Material: naive CD4+ T cells from blood. CDR3 in amino acids: CASSPPGGKLLWSGYTF. CDR3 in DNA: TGTGCCAGCAGTCCCCCGGGGGGAAAACTCCTATGGAGCGGCTACACCTTC.